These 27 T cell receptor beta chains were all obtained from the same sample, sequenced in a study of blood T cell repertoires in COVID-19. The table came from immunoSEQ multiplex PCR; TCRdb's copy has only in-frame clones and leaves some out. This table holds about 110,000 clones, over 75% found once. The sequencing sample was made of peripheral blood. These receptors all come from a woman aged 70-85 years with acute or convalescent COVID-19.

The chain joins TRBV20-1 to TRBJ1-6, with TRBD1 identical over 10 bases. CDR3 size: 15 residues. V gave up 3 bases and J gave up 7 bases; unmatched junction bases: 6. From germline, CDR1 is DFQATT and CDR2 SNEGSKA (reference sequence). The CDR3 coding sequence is TGCAGTGCTAGTCCGGACAGGGGGGAGAATTCACCCCTCCACTTT. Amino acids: CSASPDRGENSPLHF.

DNA of the CDR3: TGTGCCAGCAGCTTAGTGGCTAGCGGGAGGACTGAGCAGTTCTTC. Encoded protein: CASSLVASGRTEQFF. V usage is TRBV11-2 and J usage is TRBJ2-1, with 11 positions matching TRBD2. The CDR3 totals 15 residues. Germline V gives CDR1 SGHAT, CDR2 FQNNGV. With V trimmed by 1 base and J by 9 bases, 5 bases remained unmatched.

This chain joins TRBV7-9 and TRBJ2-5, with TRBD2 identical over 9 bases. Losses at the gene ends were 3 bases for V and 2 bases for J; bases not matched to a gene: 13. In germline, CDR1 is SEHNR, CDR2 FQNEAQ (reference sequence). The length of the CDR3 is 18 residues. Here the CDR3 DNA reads TGTGCCAGCAGCTTTAGCGGGGGAGCTATCTACAGTCAAGAGACCCAGTACTTC. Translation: CASSFSGGAIYSQETQYF.

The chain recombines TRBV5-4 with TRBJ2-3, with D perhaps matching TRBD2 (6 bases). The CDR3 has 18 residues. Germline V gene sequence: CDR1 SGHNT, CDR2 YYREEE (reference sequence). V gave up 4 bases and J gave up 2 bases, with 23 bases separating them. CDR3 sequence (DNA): TGTGCCAGCAGCCAGAGGGCGGGATTAGCAGGGCCCACAGATACGCAGTATTTT. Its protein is CASSQRAGLAGPTDTQYF.

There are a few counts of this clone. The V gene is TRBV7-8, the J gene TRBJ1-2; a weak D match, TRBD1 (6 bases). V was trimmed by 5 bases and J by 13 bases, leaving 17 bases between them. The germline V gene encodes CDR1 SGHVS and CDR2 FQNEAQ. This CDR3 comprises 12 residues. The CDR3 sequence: CASSPGARDFTF. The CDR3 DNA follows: TGTGCCAGCAGCCCAGGGGCCAGGGATTTCACCTTC.

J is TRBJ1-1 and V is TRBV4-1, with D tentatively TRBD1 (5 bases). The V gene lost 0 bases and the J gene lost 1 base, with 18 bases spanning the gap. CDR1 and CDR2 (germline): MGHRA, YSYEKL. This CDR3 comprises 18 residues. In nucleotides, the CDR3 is TGCGCCAGCAGCCAAGATTTTTGGGCAGGGAGGAAGAACACTGAAGCTTTCTTT. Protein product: CASSQDFWAGRKNTEAFF.

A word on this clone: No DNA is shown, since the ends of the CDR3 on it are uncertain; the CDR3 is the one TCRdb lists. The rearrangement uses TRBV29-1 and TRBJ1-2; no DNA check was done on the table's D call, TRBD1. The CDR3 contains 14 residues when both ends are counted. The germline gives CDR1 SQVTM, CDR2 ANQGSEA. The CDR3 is CSVLPQANSYGCTF.

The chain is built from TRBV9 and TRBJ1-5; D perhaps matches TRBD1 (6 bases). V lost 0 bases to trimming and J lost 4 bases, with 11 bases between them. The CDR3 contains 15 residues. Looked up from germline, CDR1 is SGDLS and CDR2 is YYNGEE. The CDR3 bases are TGTGCCAGCAGCGTAGGTGTACAGGGTAATCAGCCCCAGCATTTT. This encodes CASSVGVQGNQPQHF.

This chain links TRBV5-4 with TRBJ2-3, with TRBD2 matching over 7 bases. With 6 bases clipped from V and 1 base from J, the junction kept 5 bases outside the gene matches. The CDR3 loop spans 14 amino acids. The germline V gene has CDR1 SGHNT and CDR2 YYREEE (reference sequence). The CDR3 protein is CASKPAGRTDTQYF. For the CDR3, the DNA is TGTGCCAGCAAGCCAGCGGGGCGCACAGATACGCAGTATTTT.

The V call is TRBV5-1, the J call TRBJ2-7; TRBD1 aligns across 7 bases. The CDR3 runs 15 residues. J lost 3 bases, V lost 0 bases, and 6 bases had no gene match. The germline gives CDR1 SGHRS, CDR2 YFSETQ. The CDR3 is CASSLVAGGSYEQYF. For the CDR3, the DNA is TGCGCCAGCAGCTTGGTTGCAGGGGGAAGCTACGAGCAGTACTTC.

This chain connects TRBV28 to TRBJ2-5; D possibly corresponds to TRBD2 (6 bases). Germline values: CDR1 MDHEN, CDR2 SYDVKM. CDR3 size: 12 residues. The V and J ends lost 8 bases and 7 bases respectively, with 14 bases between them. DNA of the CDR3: TGTGCCAGCGGGAGGTCTGGTGGGACCCAGTACTTC. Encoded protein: CASGRSGGTQYF.

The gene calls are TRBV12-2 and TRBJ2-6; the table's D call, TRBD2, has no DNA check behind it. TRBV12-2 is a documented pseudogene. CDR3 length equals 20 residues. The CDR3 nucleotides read TGTGCAAGTCGCTTAGCGATAGCCGACCGAGAGAGCTCTGGGGCCAACGTCCTGACTTTC. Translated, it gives CASRLAIADRESSGANVLTF.

CDR3 sequence reads: CASSEVVPLYEQYF. In DNA, the CDR3 is TGTGCCAGCAGTGAAGTGGTTCCACTCTACGAGCAGTACTTC. The rearrangement joins TRBV6-1 to TRBJ2-7; no clear D gene. Trimming removed 1 base at V and 3 bases at J, with 10 bases between. Germline V gene lookup returns CDR1 MNHNS and CDR2 SASEGT. The CDR3 runs to 14 residues.

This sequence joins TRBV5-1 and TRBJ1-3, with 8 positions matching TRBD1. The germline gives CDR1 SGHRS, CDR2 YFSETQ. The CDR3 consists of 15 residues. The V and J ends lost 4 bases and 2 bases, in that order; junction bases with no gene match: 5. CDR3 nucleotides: TGCGCCAGCAGCCAGGGGGCTTGGGCTGGAAACACCATATATTTT. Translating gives CASSQGAWAGNTIYF.

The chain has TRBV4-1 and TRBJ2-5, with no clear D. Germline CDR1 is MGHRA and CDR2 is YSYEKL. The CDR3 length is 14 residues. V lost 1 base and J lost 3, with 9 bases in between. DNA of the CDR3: TGCGCCAGCAGCCAAGTCGGCGGAGAAGAGACCCAGTACTTC. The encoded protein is CASSQVGGEETQYF.

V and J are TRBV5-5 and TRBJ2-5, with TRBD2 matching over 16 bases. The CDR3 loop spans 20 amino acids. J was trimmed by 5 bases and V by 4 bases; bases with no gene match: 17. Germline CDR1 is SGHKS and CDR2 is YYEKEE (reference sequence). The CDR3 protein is CASSGPGLAGGPRGRETQYF. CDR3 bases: TGTGCCAGCAGCGGACCGGGACTAGCGGGGGGGCCGAGGGGTCGGGAGACCCAGTACTTC.

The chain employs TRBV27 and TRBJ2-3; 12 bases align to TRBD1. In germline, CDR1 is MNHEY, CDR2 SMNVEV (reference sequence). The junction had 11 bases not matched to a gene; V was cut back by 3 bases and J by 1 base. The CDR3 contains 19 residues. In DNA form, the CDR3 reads TGTGCCAGCAGTTTTTTCCCGGGACAGGGGGCGAGCGGCACAGATACGCAGTATTTT. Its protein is CASSFFPGQGASGTDTQYF.

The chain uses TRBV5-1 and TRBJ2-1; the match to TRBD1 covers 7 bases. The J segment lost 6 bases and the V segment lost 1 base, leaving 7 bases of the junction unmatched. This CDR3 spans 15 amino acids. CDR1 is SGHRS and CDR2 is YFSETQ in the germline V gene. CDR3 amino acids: CASSLLEGASNEQFF. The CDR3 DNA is TGCGCCAGCAGCTTGCTCGAGGGGGCCTCCAATGAGCAGTTCTTC. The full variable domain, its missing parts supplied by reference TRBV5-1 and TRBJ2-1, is KAGVTQTPRYLIKTRGQQVTLSCSPISGHRSVSWYQQTPGQGLQFLFEYFSETQRNKGNFPGRFSGRQFSNSRSEMNVSTLELGDSALYLCASSLLEGASNEQFFGPGTRLTVL.

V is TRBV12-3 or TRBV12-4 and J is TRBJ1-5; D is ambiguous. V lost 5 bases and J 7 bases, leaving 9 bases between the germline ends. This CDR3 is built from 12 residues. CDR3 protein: CASSPTVQPQHF. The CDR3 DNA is TGTGCCAGCAGTCCCACGGTGCAGCCCCAGCATTTT.

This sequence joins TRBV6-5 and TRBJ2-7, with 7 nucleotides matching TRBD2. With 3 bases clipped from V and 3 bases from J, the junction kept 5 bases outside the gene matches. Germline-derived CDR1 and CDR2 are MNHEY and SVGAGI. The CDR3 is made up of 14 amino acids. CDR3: CASSYGASGYEQYF. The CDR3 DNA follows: TGTGCCAGCAGTTATGGGGCTAGCGGCTACGAGCAGTACTTC.

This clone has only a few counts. In DNA form, the CDR3 reads TGTGCCAGCATAGTTGGGGGGGTGAACACTGAAGCTTTCTTT. Translating it yields CASIVGGVNTEAFF. This chain joins TRBV28 and TRBJ1-1; perhaps TRBD1 as D (5 bases). From germline, CDR1 is MDHEN and CDR2 SYDVKM. The V gene lost 7 bases and the J gene lost 0 bases, with 12 bases spanning the gap. The CDR3 sequence is 14 residues long. Together with reference TRBV28 and TRBJ1-1, the CDR3 gives the full variable domain: DVKVTQSSRYLVKRTGEKVFLECVQDMDHENMFWYRQDPGLGLRLIYFSYDVKMKEKGDIPEGYSVSREKKERFSLILESASTNQTSMYLCASIVGGVNTEAFFGQGTRLTVV.

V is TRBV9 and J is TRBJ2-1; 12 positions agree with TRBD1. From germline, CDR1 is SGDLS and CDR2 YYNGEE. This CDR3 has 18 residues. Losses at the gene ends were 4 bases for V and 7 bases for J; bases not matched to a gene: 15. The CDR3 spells CASSPHEMGQGAGNEQFF. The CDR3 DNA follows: TGTGCCAGCAGCCCCCACGAAATGGGACAGGGGGCGGGGAATGAGCAGTTCTTC.

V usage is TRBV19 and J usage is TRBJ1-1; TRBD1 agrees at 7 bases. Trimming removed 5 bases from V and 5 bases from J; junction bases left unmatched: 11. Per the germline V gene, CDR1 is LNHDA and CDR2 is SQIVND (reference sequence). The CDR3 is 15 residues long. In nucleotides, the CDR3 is TGTGCCAGTAGTTCAGGGGGAAGGGGACGAACTGAAGCTTTCTTT. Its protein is CASSSGGRGRTEAFF.

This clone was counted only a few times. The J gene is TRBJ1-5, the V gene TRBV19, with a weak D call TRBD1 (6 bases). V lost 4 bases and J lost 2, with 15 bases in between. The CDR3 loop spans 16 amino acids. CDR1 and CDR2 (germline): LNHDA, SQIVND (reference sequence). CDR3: CASSTYPSGGNQPQHF. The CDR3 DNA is TGTGCCAGTAGTACCTACCCGTCAGGGGGCAATCAGCCCCAGCATTTT.

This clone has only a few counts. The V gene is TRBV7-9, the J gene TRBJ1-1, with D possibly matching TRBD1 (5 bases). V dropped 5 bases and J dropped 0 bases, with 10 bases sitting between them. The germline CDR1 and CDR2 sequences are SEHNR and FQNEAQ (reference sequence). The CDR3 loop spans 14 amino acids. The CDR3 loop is CASSQRTMNTEAFF. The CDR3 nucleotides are TGTGCCAGCAGCCAACGGACAATGAACACTGAAGCTTTCTTT.

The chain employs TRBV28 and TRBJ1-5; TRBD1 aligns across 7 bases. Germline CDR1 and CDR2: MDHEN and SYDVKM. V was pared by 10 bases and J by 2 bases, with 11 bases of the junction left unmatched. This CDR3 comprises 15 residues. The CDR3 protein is CATAKGGGGNQPQHF. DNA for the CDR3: TGTGCCACAGCCAAAGGGGGCGGCGGCAATCAGCCCCAGCATTTT.

The CDR3 DNA sequence: TGTGCCAGCAGCTTTGCGGCAGGGTTGGATTCACCCCTCCACTTT. It is translated as CASSFAAGLDSPLHF. This chain connects TRBV7-2 to TRBJ1-6; D might be TRBD1 (5 bases). The CDR3 is made up of 15 amino acids. Trimming cost V 3 bases and J 8 bases, with 14 bases left between them. Per germline, CDR1 SGHTA and CDR2 FQGNSA.